The 25 T cell receptor beta chains below were found in one sample sequenced in a study of CD8 T cells in Susac syndrome. When the RNA was reverse transcribed, random hexamers were used with an input of roughly 0.5 to 1 ug. TCRdb ran MiXCR on the immunoSEQ multiplex PCR reads and lists one entry per CDR3 protein. This sample has about 440,000 distinct CDR3 sequences, with approximately 85% found just once. The material sequenced was CD8+ T cells from PBMCs. The receptor source for this set is a human donor with multiple sclerosis.

The chain is built from TRBV14 and TRBJ2-1, with 7 bases lining up with TRBD1. The ends lost 0 bases at V and 7 bases at J; junction bases unmatched: 6. The CDR3 is made up of 15 amino acids. CDR1 SGHDN and CDR2 FVKESK come from the germline V gene. The CDR3 is CASSQDWGQLNEQFF. CDR3 bases: TGTGCCAGCAGCCAAGACTGGGGACAGCTGAATGAGCAGTTCTTC.

The chain uses TRBV5-1 and TRBJ2-3; D may correspond to TRBD1 or TRBD2 (5 bases each). Trimming took 4 bases from V and 1 from J, leaving 10 bases between them. The CDR3 has 14 residues. Germline CDR1 reads SGHRS; CDR2 reads YFSETQ. The CDR3 nucleotides read TGCGCCAGCAGCCCCCTGGGGGGCACAGATACGCAGTATTTT. It codes for CASSPLGGTDTQYF.

The genes are TRBV13 and TRBJ2-7; 8 bases agree with TRBD1. Germline V gives CDR1 PRHDT, CDR2 FYEKMQ (reference sequence). The ends lost 0 bases at V and 3 bases at J; junction bases unmatched: 4. The CDR3 runs 15 residues. This CDR3 reads CASSLGTGEGYEQYF. The DNA for the CDR3 is TGTGCCAGCAGCTTAGGGACAGGGGAAGGCTACGAGCAGTACTTC.

The chain couples TRBV7-7 to TRBJ2-1; TRBD2 matches 12 bases. Per the germline V gene, CDR1 is SSHAT and CDR2 is FNYEAQ (reference sequence). Losses at the gene ends were 5 bases for V and 4 bases for J; bases not matched to a gene: 9. The CDR3 runs to 17 residues. The CDR3 DNA reads as TGTGCCAGCAGCCCCGGTCCTAGCGGGGGGGAGTACAATGAGCAGTTCTTC. Encoded protein: CASSPGPSGGEYNEQFF.

In its sample, this clonotype was seen many times. The chain links TRBV5-1 to TRBJ1-2; D might be TRBD1 (5 bases). Trimming cost V 3 bases and J 2 bases, with 14 bases left between them. The CDR3 length is 15 residues. Germline CDR1 reads SGHRS; CDR2 reads YFSETQ. Here the CDR3 reads CASSWGGPGNYGYTF. The DNA for the CDR3 is TGCGCCAGCAGCTGGGGGGGACCAGGGAACTATGGCTACACCTTC.

This clonotype was detected only once. J is TRBJ2-1 and V is TRBV12-2. TRBV12-2 is marked as a pseudogene. The length of the CDR3 is 16 residues. CDR3: CASRSSGVLPYNEQFF. For the CDR3, the DNA is TGTGCAAGTCGCTCTAGCGGGGTGCTTCCCTACAATGAGCAGTTCTTC.

The chain recombines TRBV4-1 with TRBJ2-1; D ambiguous. This CDR3 spans 14 amino acids. Germline CDR1 and CDR2: MGHRA and YSYEKL. Trimming stripped 2 bases from V and 6 bases from J, with 11 bases between. CDR3 DNA: TGCGCCAGCAGCCAAAGGCTTGAAGTCAATGAGCAGTTCTTC. Amino acid sequence: CASSQRLEVNEQFF.

This chain joins TRBV5-1 and TRBJ2-7; D gene unclear. Trimming removed 7 bases from V and 4 bases from J, with 18 bases in between. The germline V gene has CDR1 SGHRS and CDR2 YFSETQ. The length of the CDR3 is 14 residues. The CDR3 is CASPSIGPSYEQYF. CDR3 sequence (DNA): TGCGCCAGCCCCTCCATTGGCCCGAGTTACGAGCAGTACTTC.

V usage is TRBV28 and J usage is TRBJ2-7; maybe TRBD2 (6 bases). The length of the CDR3 is 15 residues. Trimming stripped 6 bases from V and 2 bases from J, with 17 bases between. Germline V gives CDR1 MDHEN, CDR2 SYDVKM. In DNA form, the CDR3 reads TGTGCCAGCAGAACCCCGGGCGGGACTCCCTACGAGCAGTACTTC. Residues: CASRTPGGTPYEQYF.

V and J are TRBV6-1 and TRBJ2-7; possibly TRBD1 for D (6 bases). The CDR3 covers 16 residues. Germline-derived CDR1 and CDR2 are MNHNS and SASEGT. V lost 10 bases, J lost 3 bases, and 25 bases lay in between. The CDR3 DNA sequence: TGTGCCAACTACAATCCGGGACAAATTTCGGGCTACGAGCAGTACTTC. Translating gives CANYNPGQISGYEQYF.

V gene TRBV7-9 combines with J gene TRBJ2-7; 7 bases map to TRBD1. Per the germline V gene, CDR1 is SEHNR and CDR2 is FQNEAQ (reference sequence). This CDR3 region has 13 residues. J gave up 1 base and V 7 bases, and 4 bases lay outside the gene matches. The CDR3 loop reads CASTGQESYEQYF. The DNA of the CDR3 is TGTGCCAGCACCGGACAGGAATCCTACGAGCAGTACTTC.

The V call is TRBV2, the J call TRBJ2-5; D assignment may be TRBD1 or TRBD2 (5 bases each). This CDR3 is built from 15 residues. The germline gives CDR1 SNHLY, CDR2 FYNNEI. V shed 6 bases and J shed 0 bases, with 14 bases lying between them. As DNA, the CDR3 is TGTGCCAGCAGACCGGGACGGGGACACCAAGAGACCCAGTACTTC. Translation gives CASRPGRGHQETQYF.

The rearrangement links TRBV4-1 to TRBJ2-2; D remains unclear. CDR1 is MGHRA and CDR2 is YSYEKL in the germline V gene. Trimming removed 11 bases at V and 2 bases at J, with 15 bases between. The CDR3 totals 14 residues. The DNA for the CDR3 is TGCGCCGGACCCCGGAGCTTCAACACCGGGGAGCTGTTTTTT. It codes for CAGPRSFNTGELFF.

V and J are TRBV29-1 and TRBJ1-1; 7 positions agree with TRBD1. Germline lookup yields CDR1 SQVTM and CDR2 ANQGSEA. CDR3 size: 12 residues. The V and J ends lost 4 bases and 3 bases, in that order; junction bases with no gene match: 2. Here the CDR3 DNA reads TGCAGCGTTGCGACAGGGTACACTGAAGCTTTCTTT. Its protein is CSVATGYTEAFF.

V is TRBV7-9 and J is TRBJ1-2, with D perhaps TRBD1 (5 bases). CDR1 is SEHNR, CDR2 FQNEAQ, per germline (reference sequence). This CDR3 has 13 amino acids. V shed 5 bases and J shed 3 bases, with 10 bases lying between them. This chain's CDR3 is CASSRDADYGYTF. The CDR3 nucleotides are TGTGCCAGCAGCCGGGACGCCGACTATGGCTACACCTTC.

The gene calls are TRBV3-1 and TRBJ1-2, with 7 nucleotides matching TRBD1. CDR3 size: 18 residues. The germline gives CDR1 LGHDT, CDR2 YNNKEL (reference sequence). Losses at the gene ends were 0 bases for V and 0 bases for J; bases not matched to a gene: 10. The CDR3 sequence is CASSQDAEAGGSNYGYTF. The CDR3 nucleotides read TGTGCCAGCAGCCAAGATGCCGAGGCAGGGGGTTCTAACTATGGCTACACCTTC.

This rearrangement joins TRBV7-2 to TRBJ2-2, with 7 bases lining up with TRBD1. The CDR3 extends over 14 amino acids. The V gene's germline CDR1 is SGHTA and CDR2 FQGNSA. Losses at the gene ends were 6 bases for V and 6 bases for J; bases not matched to a gene: 7. The CDR3 here is CASSPTGNAGELFF. The CDR3 region has the DNA TGTGCCAGCAGTCCGACAGGGAATGCCGGGGAGCTGTTTTTT.

The V and J genes are TRBV30 and TRBJ2-2, with TRBD1 matching over 7 bases. Germline V lookup: CDR1 GTSNPN, CDR2 SVGIG (reference sequence). The V and J ends lost 3 bases and 2 bases, in that order; junction bases with no gene match: 12. This CDR3 region has 17 residues. Here the CDR3 reads CAWRVTPGTDNTGELFF. The CDR3 nucleotides are TGTGCCTGGAGGGTAACACCCGGGACAGACAACACCGGGGAGCTGTTTTTT.

The chain couples TRBV7-9 to TRBJ1-1; 11 bases are shared with TRBD1. In germline, CDR1 is SEHNR, CDR2 FQNEAQ (reference sequence). The CDR3 spans 18 residues. Trimming cost V 4 bases and J 3 bases; bases outside gene matches: 13. The CDR3 region is CASSSQLRTGGIYTEAFF. The DNA of the CDR3 is TGTGCCAGCAGCTCCCAACTACGGACAGGGGGCATTTACACTGAAGCTTTCTTT.

This clonotype was found once. The chain joins TRBV5-1 to TRBJ1-6; D gene unclear. CDR1 and CDR2 from the germline V gene are SGHRS and YFSETQ. V lost 0 bases to trimming and J lost 7 bases, with 11 bases between them. This CDR3 spans 15 amino acids. CDR3 loop: CASSLAQTINSPLHF. The DNA for the CDR3 is TGCGCCAGCAGCTTGGCCCAGACAATCAATTCACCCCTCCACTTT.

This clonotype turned up a few times. The CDR3 loop reads CSVEEDRGYYEQYF. In DNA form, the CDR3 reads TGCAGCGTTGAAGAGGACAGAGGATACTACGAGCAGTACTTC. The rearrangement uses TRBV29-1 and TRBJ2-7, with TRBD1 as a possible D gene (6 bases). Trimming left V 0 bases short and J 3 bases short, with 12 bases between. The CDR3 length is 14 residues. CDR1 and CDR2 (germline): SQVTM, ANQGSEA.

The chain uses TRBV5-4 and TRBJ2-2, with 13 bases that match TRBD2. Trimming at V came to 7 bases and at J to 4 bases, leaving 7 bases not matched to a gene. The CDR3 contains 16 residues. The V gene's germline CDR1 is SGHNT and CDR2 YYREEE (reference sequence). DNA for the CDR3: TGTGCCAGCGAAAGTGGGACTAGCGGGGTCACCGGGGAGCTGTTTTTT. Encoded protein: CASESGTSGVTGELFF. Variable domain in full (rest from reference TRBV5-4 and TRBJ2-2): ETGVTQSPTHLIKTRGQQVTLRCSSQSGHNTVSWYQQALGQGPQFIFQYYREEENGRGNFPPRFSGLQFPNYSSELNVNALELDDSALYLCASESGTSGVTGELFFGEGSRLTVL.

The V and J genes are TRBV4-1 and TRBJ2-7; D is uncertain. This CDR3 is built from 16 residues. Germline loops: CDR1 MGHRA, CDR2 YSYEKL. The V gene lost 0 bases and the J gene lost 1 base, with 13 bases spanning the gap. DNA for the CDR3: TGCGCCAGCAGCCAAGAAACCCCTCTGGGGTCCTACGAGCAGTACTTC. Protein sequence: CASSQETPLGSYEQYF.

The rearrangement links TRBV4-1 to TRBJ2-2; D uncertain. The length of the CDR3 is 15 residues. CDR1 is MGHRA and CDR2 is YSYEKL in the germline V gene. The V end lost 1 base, the J end lost 2 bases, and 8 bases lay between the germline ends. The CDR3 region has the DNA TGCGCCAGCAGCCAAGTCGGCGGAAACACCGGGGAGCTGTTTTTT. Its translation: CASSQVGGNTGELFF.

As DNA, the CDR3 is TGTGCCAGCAGTTTAACAGGGGGCTCGAATGAGCAGTTCTTC. Encoded protein: CASSLTGGSNEQFF. The chain has TRBV27 and TRBJ2-1, with TRBD1 matching over 9 bases. Unmatched junction bases numbered 3, after V lost 2 bases and J lost 7 bases. From germline, CDR1 is MNHEY and CDR2 SMNVEV (reference sequence). The CDR3 runs to 14 residues.